These T cell receptor beta chains were read from a single sample in a study of identical twins. Using its own MiXCR run on the 5' RACE reads, TCRdb lists one record per CDR3 protein. Counted here are some 760,000 distinct CDR3 sequences, about 18% occurring once; the ten biggest clones make up roughly 13%. These sequences were also reported in another study, on T cells expressing NK-cell markers.

Sequenced: PBMCs. The receptors here all came from a woman between 18 and 29 years old in good health. The CDR3 runs from the conserved cysteine through the conserved F or W. The D gene is left open where the match is weak. Some rows mark clone size as missing; the rest say once, few, many or name a class of expanded clone.

v_gene	j_gene	d_gene	abundance	len	CDR3nt	CDR3aa
TRBV19	TRBJ2-3	-	-	18	TGTGCCAGTAGTATCCTCCCCGGGGGCGGAGAAGGGGCAGATACGCAGTATTTT	CASSILPGGGEGADTQYF
TRBV4-3	TRBJ2-7	TRBD2	-	17	TGCGCCAGCAGCCAAGGGGCCTACACTAGCGCCTCCTACGAGCAGTACTTC	CASSQGAYTSASYEQYF
TRBV29-1	TRBJ1-1	-	-	15	TGCAGCGTTCGGTCAGGGTGGGGACAGAACACTGAAGCTTTCTTT	CSVRSGWGQNTEAFF
TRBV29-1	TRBJ2-5	-	few	14	TGCAGCGTTGAACCCCTAGCGCCTCGCGAGACCCAGTACTTC	CSVEPLAPRETQYF
TRBV28	TRBJ2-4	-	few	12	TGTGCCAGCAGTTTACAGGAAAACATTCAGTACTTC	CASSLQENIQYF
TRBV5-1	TRBJ2-7	TRBD1	few	15	TGCGCCAGCAGCTTTTCCGGGACAGGGGGCGACGAGCAGTACTTC	CASSFSGTGGDEQYF
TRBV21-1	TRBJ2-7	-	few	16	TGTGCCAGCAGCGAAAACCTGGCAGGGAGCTCCTACGAGCAGTACTTC	CASSENLAGSSYEQYF
TRBV5-8	TRBJ2-5	-	few	15	TGTGCCAGCAGGAGCTTCACCGGGAGTCGAGAGACCCAGTACTTC	CASRSFTGSRETQYF
TRBV15	TRBJ1-1	-	-	13	TGTGCCACCAGCCCAGGGCTGAACACTGAAGCTTTCTTT	CATSPGLNTEAFF
TRBV6-5	TRBJ1-1	-	few	12	TGTGCCAGCAGTTCGGGGAGCACTGAAGCTTTCTTT	CASSSGSTEAFF
TRBV15	TRBJ2-1	-	-	14	TGTGCCACCAGCGCCCGGGACGCCTACAATGAGCAGTTCTTC	CATSARDAYNEQFF
TRBV10-3	TRBJ2-7	-	-	16	TGTGCCATCAGTGACCCGAGCAGGCCCAGATCCTACGAGCAGTACTTC	CAISDPSRPRSYEQYF
TRBV12-3/TRBV12-4	TRBJ2-3	-	-	14	TGTGCCAGCAGTACCGGGACTTACACAGATACGCAGTATTTT	CASSTGTYTDTQYF
TRBV6-2/TRBV6-3	TRBJ2-1	TRBD2	-	13	TGTGCCAGCAGTTCCCGGACTAGCGGGATACAGTTCTTC	CASSSRTSGIQFF
TRBV5-6	TRBJ2-7	-	many	12	TGTGCCAGCAGCTTGTGGGGAACCGAGCAGTACTTC	CASSLWGTEQYF
TRBV10-3	TRBJ2-1	-	few	14	TGTGCCATCAGTCGGGACTCAACCTACAATGAGCAGTTCTTC	CAISRDSTYNEQFF
TRBV24-1	TRBJ2-5	TRBD1	-	16	TGTGCCACCAGTGACACGGACAGGGAAGGTTTTGAGACCCAGTACTTC	CATSDTDREGFETQYF
TRBV12-3/TRBV12-4	TRBJ1-2	TRBD1	-	14	TGTGCCAGCAGATCCGGGACAGGCCCTTATGGCTACACCTTC	CASRSGTGPYGYTF
TRBV20-1	TRBJ2-3	TRBD2	-	15	TGCAGTGCTAGAAATAGCGGGGATAGCACAGATACGCAGTATTTT	CSARNSGDSTDTQYF
TRBV7-9	TRBJ2-2	-	-	14	TGTGCCAGCAACACCTACGGTGACACCGGGGAGCTGTTTTTT	CASNTYGDTGELFF
TRBV6-1	TRBJ2-5	-	few	13	TGTGCCAGCGGGGCGCTGACAATGGAGACCCAGTACTTC	CASGALTMETQYF
TRBV6-2/TRBV6-3	TRBJ2-1	-	-	13	TGTGCCACCGGGGATAGACTGGCCCTTGGGCAGTTCTTC	CATGDRLALGQFF
TRBV5-1	TRBJ2-7	TRBD1	few	14	TGCGCCAGCAGCCCCCAGGGGGTTACCCACGAGCAGTACTTC	CASSPQGVTHEQYF
TRBV7-2	TRBJ2-7	TRBD2	few	14	TGTGCCAGCAGCCCATCTAGCGGGGGGTACGAGCAGTACTTC	CASSPSSGGYEQYF
TRBV5-1	TRBJ1-2	-	few	14	TGCGCCAGCAGCTCCTCGGACGGAACCTATGGCTACACCTTC	CASSSSDGTYGYTF
TRBV5-1	TRBJ2-7	TRBD1	-	14	TGCGCCAGCAGCCCGGGGGACAGGATCCGCGAGCAGTACTTC	CASSPGDRIREQYF
TRBV5-1	TRBJ2-5	-	-	14	TGCGCCAGCAGCTTGCCGGGGACTGTGGAAACCCAGTACTTC	CASSLPGTVETQYF
TRBV4-3	TRBJ2-3	TRBD2	-	16	TGCGCCAGCAGCCAAGGGTCTAGCGGCTCAGGAGATACGCAGTATTTT	CASSQGSSGSGDTQYF
TRBV21-1	TRBJ2-7	-	-	14	TGTGCCAGCAGATCGGGGGGGCGTTTCTCCGAGCAGTACTTC	CASRSGGRFSEQYF
TRBV7-9	TRBJ2-1	-	-	14	TGTGCCAGCACCCTGGGGGGTAGGACAAATGAGCAGTTCTTC	CASTLGGRTNEQFF
TRBV7-9	TRBJ2-4	-	-	16	TGTGCCAGCAGCTCCACAGGCGCCATAGCCAAAAACATTCAGTACTTC	CASSSTGAIAKNIQYF
TRBV5-1	TRBJ1-1	-	few	15	TGCGCCAGCAGCTTCAGCGGAATTATGAACACTGAAGCTTTCTTT	CASSFSGIMNTEAFF
TRBV9	TRBJ2-1	TRBD2	-	15	TGTGCCAGCAGCGTACGAGCGGGGTCGTACAATGAGCAGTTCTTC	CASSVRAGSYNEQFF
TRBV6-5	TRBJ2-2	-	-	15	TGTGCCAGCAGTTACTTCCCTAGCAACACCGGGGAGCTGTTTTTT	CASSYFPSNTGELFF
TRBV12-3/TRBV12-4	TRBJ2-7	TRBD1	-	14	TGTGCCAGCAGTACCTCGAGAGGGGGCAACGAGCAGTACTTC	CASSTSRGGNEQYF
TRBV12-3/TRBV12-4	TRBJ2-5	-	-	14	TGTGCCAGCAGTTTCCGCCGGGCACACGAGACCCAGTACTTC	CASSFRRAHETQYF
TRBV5-1	TRBJ2-1	TRBD2	-	14	TGCGCCAGCAGCTCTCTAGCGGACTACAATGAGCAGTTCTTC	CASSSLADYNEQFF
TRBV7-9	TRBJ2-7	TRBD2	few	14	TGTGCCAGCAGCACTAGCGGGAGTCTTAGCGAGCAGTACTTC	CASSTSGSLSEQYF
TRBV7-9	TRBJ2-1	TRBD2	-	16	TGTGCCAGCAGCCCACGAGCGGGGGGGCCCCTCCATGAGCAGTTCTTC	CASSPRAGGPLHEQFF
TRBV6-5	TRBJ2-2	TRBD2	-	16	TGTGCCAGCAGTTACCTCGGACTAGCAGAGACCGGGGAGCTGTTTTTT	CASSYLGLAETGELFF
TRBV12-3/TRBV12-4	TRBJ1-1	-	few	13	TGTGCCAGCAGTTTACGGCAAACGACTGAAGCTTTCTTT	CASSLRQTTEAFF
TRBV6-1	TRBJ2-4	-	few	16	TGTGCCAGCATGCGCCGCGAGGGAAAGGCCAAAAACATTCAGTACTTC	CASMRREGKAKNIQYF
TRBV12-5	TRBJ2-2	TRBD1	many	14	TGTGCTAGTGGGACGGGACAGGGATCCGGGGAGCTGTTTTTT	CASGTGQGSGELFF
TRBV7-3	TRBJ2-1	-	-	15	TGTGCCAGCAGCCCTCTGGGGCTAGAGAACAATGAGCAGTTCTTC	CASSPLGLENNEQFF
TRBV24-1	TRBJ2-1	-	few	13	TGTGCGACCGGGCTAGCTGAAAAAAATGAGCAGTTCTTC	CATGLAEKNEQFF
TRBV12-3/TRBV12-4	TRBJ2-5	-	-	15	TGTGCCAGCAGTTTAGGAGTTAGCGCGAAAGAGACCCAGTACTTC	CASSLGVSAKETQYF
TRBV14	TRBJ2-7	-	few	17	TGTGCCAGCAGCCAAGGCCTTCGGGATTACTGGGACTACGAGCAGTACTTC	CASSQGLRDYWDYEQYF
TRBV27	TRBJ1-2	TRBD1	-	14	TGTGCCAGCAGCCCGGGACAGGGAATCTATGGCTACACCTTC	CASSPGQGIYGYTF
TRBV7-9	TRBJ1-2	TRBD1	-	14	TGTGCCAGCAGCTTCGGACAGGGGGCTGGGGGCTACACCTTC	CASSFGQGAGGYTF
TRBV7-8	TRBJ2-3	-	few	14	TGTGCCAGCAGCGACCCAACGGACACAGATACGCAGTATTTT	CASSDPTDTDTQYF
TRBV7-9	TRBJ2-3	-	-	15	TGTGCCAGCAGCTCGAAGGAGGGGGCAGGAGATACGCAGTATTTT	CASSSKEGAGDTQYF
TRBV10-3	TRBJ2-7	TRBD2	many	14	TGTGCCATCAGTCCTAGCGGGAGAGGGAGCGAGCAGTACTTC	CAISPSGRGSEQYF
TRBV29-1	TRBJ2-2	-	-	14	TGCAGCGTGAGGACAGATTCGAACACCGGGGAGCTGTTTTTT	CSVRTDSNTGELFF
TRBV5-1	TRBJ2-1	TRBD1	-	19	TGCGCCAGCAGCTTGGTGTCCCCCATGATGGACAGGGTGGACAATGAGCAGTTCTTC	CASSLVSPMMDRVDNEQFF
TRBV29-1	TRBJ2-7	-	many	12	TGCAGCGTCGTGCCGGGTTCCTACGAGCAGTACTTC	CSVVPGSYEQYF
TRBV5-6	TRBJ2-7	-	-	14	TGTGCCAGCACCACCCCCCAGGGATCCTACGAGCAGTACTTC	CASTTPQGSYEQYF
TRBV20-1	TRBJ2-1	-	once	13	TGCAGTGCTAGTAAACAGATATACAATGAGCAGTTCTTC	CSASKQIYNEQFF
TRBV29-1	TRBJ2-3	-	few	12	TGCAGCGTTGTTCCAGCCACAGATACGCAGTATTTT	CSVVPATDTQYF
TRBV9	TRBJ2-1	-	-	14	TGTGCCAGCAGCGTCGTATCGACTAGTATTGAGCAGTTCTTC	CASSVVSTSIEQFF